The rows below give T cell receptor beta chains drawn from one sample of a study of OX40 agonist ivuxolimab in advanced cancers. The repertoire was sequenced with immunoSEQ multiplex PCR; TCRdb's copy has only in-frame clones and lacks some. The sample consists of 50,000 to 70,000 clones, roughly 87% of them appearing once. The material was CD4+ or CD8+ T cells sorted from blood, obtained in a trial of the OX40 agonist ivuxolimab. The source of these receptors is an adult with an advanced solid tumor such as melanoma, head and neck, liver or kidney cancer. Each CDR3 is given with its conserved first and last residue. A D gene is named only where the DNA matches it firmly. Not every row has a clone size; where given, it reads once, few, many or a size class.

TRBV5-1	TRBD1	NA	TRBJ2-1	CASSWDSSSYNEQFF	TGCGCCAGCAGCTGGGACAGCAGCTCCTACAATGAGCAGTTCTTC
TRBV5-1	TRBD1	NA	TRBJ2-1	CASSFRDSLYNEQFF	TGCGCCAGCAGCTTTCGGGACAGCCTATACAATGAGCAGTTCTTC
TRBV4-1	NA	once	TRBJ1-1	CASSLGQLNTEAFF	TGCGCCAGCAGCCTTGGACAGTTGAACACTGAAGCTTTCTTT
TRBV6-5	NA	NA	TRBJ2-5	CASSYSIYGETQYF	TGTGCCAGCAGTTACTCGATCTACGGGGAGACCCAGTACTTC
TRBV7-9	NA	NA	TRBJ2-1	CASSLGLTNEQFF	TGTGCCAGCAGCTTAGGGCTCACTAATGAGCAGTTCTTC
TRBV5-1	TRBD1	NA	TRBJ2-5	CASSLGQGIGETQYF	TGCGCCAGCAGCTTGGGACAGGGGATTGGTGAGACCCAGTACTTC
TRBV6-5	NA	NA	TRBJ2-2	CASSYEIEGTGELFF	TGTGCCAGCAGTTACGAGATTGAGGGGACCGGGGAGCTGTTTTTT
TRBV7-2	NA	NA	TRBJ2-3	CASSLEVDVADTQYF	TGTGCCAGCAGCTTAGAAGTAGATGTCGCAGATACGCAGTATTTT
TRBV10-3	NA	NA	TRBJ2-1	CAISELGRSSYNEQFF	TGTGCCATCAGTGAGTTGGGACGAAGCTCCTACAATGAGCAGTTCTTC
TRBV7-9	NA	NA	TRBJ2-7	CASSQEYRPSSYEQYF	TGTGCCAGCAGCCAGGAATACCGCCCGAGCTCCTACGAGCAGTACTTC
TRBV5-4	NA	NA	TRBJ1-2	CASSWVYGYTF	TGTGCCAGCAGCTGGGTCTATGGCTACACCTTC
TRBV10-3	NA	NA	TRBJ1-5	CAISESAGAGQPQHF	TGTGCCATCAGTGAATCGGCAGGGGCGGGTCAGCCCCAGCATTTT
TRBV4-1	NA	NA	TRBJ2-1	CASSQERLPYEQFF	TGCGCCAGCAGCCAAGAACGGCTCCCTTATGAGCAGTTCTTC
TRBV6-5	TRBD1	NA	TRBJ2-2	CASSLGQGANTGELFF	TGTGCCAGCAGTTTGGGACAGGGGGCGAACACCGGGGAGCTGTTTTTT
TRBV7-6	TRBD1	NA	TRBJ1-4	CASSRDRNEKLFF	TGTGCCAGCAGCCGGGACAGGAATGAAAAACTGTTTTTT
TRBV5-6	NA	once	TRBJ2-7	CASSSGGTVGEQYF	TGTGCCAGCAGCTCGGGCGGGACAGTTGGGGAGCAGTACTTC